The subject of this entry is one T cell receptor (beta chain). The sample originates from a study of OX40 agonist ivuxolimab in advanced cancers. Study background: An anti-OX40 (CD134) antibody with agonistic activity, ivuxolimab, was administered to patients. Previous treatment with anti-PD-1, anti-PD-L1 or anti-CTLA-4 therapy was allowed; 40% had received some. Three individuals attained partial responses, comprising one hepatocellular carcinoma case and two cutaneous melanoma cases.

The repertoire was sequenced with immunoSEQ multiplex PCR; TCRdb's copy has only in-frame clones and lacks some. The sample records around 45,000 clones, around 83% being singletons. There are 15 residues in the CDR3. With 5 bases removed from V and 8 bases from J, the gap between germline ends came to 16 bases. Germline V gene data show CDR1 as SGHTA and CDR2 as FQGNSA. This clonotype was sampled from an adult with an advanced solid tumor such as melanoma, head and neck, liver or kidney cancer. Sample: CD4+ or CD8+ T cells sorted from blood, taken in a trial of the OX40 agonist ivuxolimab. The J gene is TRBJ1-6, the V gene TRBV7-2, with D uncertain. The DNA for the CDR3 is TGTGCCAGCAGCCTACCCCCGGGTGCTGATTCACCCCTCCACTTT. It encodes CASSLPPGADSPLHF. The full variable domain, rest sourced from reference TRBV7-2 and TRBJ1-6, is GAGVSQSPSNKVTEKGKDVELRCDPISGHTALYWYRQSLGQGLEFLIYFQGNSAPDKSGLPSDRFSAERTGGSVSTLTIQRTQQEDSAVYLCASSLPPGADSPLHFGNGTRLTVT.